One and the same sample provided the 12 T cell receptor beta chains below, sequenced in a study of vaccination and CD4 T cells after COVID-19. Oncomine TCR Beta short-read sequencing was applied to DNA from cultured CD4+ T cells. Using its own MiXCR run on the PCR reads, TCRdb lists one record per CDR3 protein. This table holds 9,500 to 15,000 distinct CDR3 sequences, around 41% found once. These receptors are not linked to any known antigen. Treatment denoted: roughly 10-day PBMC culture with coronavirus spike peptide pools or control peptides (ViraFEST assay). Source material: cultured CD4+ T cells from blood. These receptors all stem from a human donor with COVID-19.

Details on this clonotype: One end of the junction varies from germline; a read error may be responsible. The chain uses TRBV2 and TRBJ2-7; D not certain. This CDR3 contains 12 residues. Looked up from germline, CDR1 is SNHLY and CDR2 is FYNNEI. CDR3 residues: CASREGTYEQYF. In DNA, the CDR3 is TGTGCCAGCAGGGAAGGGACCTACGAGCAGTACTTC.

In its sample, this clonotype was seen a few times. The chain links TRBV7-9 to TRBJ2-3; D tentatively fits TRBD1 or TRBD2 (5 bases each). Deletions cut 4 bases from V and 5 bases from J, with 13 bases between. Per germline, CDR1 SEHNR and CDR2 FQNEAQ (reference sequence). The CDR3 has 14 amino acids. The CDR3 nucleotides read TGTGCCAGCAGCTCTTCCAGGGCGGGAGATACGCAGTATTTT. The encoded protein is CASSSSRAGDTQYF.

This chain connects TRBV7-8 to TRBJ1-1; 8 nucleotides agree with TRBD1. Germline lookup yields CDR1 SGHVS and CDR2 FQNEAQ. J gave up 11 bases and V 6 bases, and 11 bases lay outside the gene matches. The length of the CDR3 is 13 residues. The CDR3: CASRPHQGARAFF. CDR3 nucleotides: TGTGCCAGCAGACCACACCAGGGGGCTCGGGCTTTCTTT.

In its sample, this clonotype was seen once. The chain carries TRBV29-1 and TRBJ1-2, with a possible D match to TRBD1 (5 bases). Trimming left V 6 bases short and J 4 bases short, with 15 bases between. Germline assignment: CDR1 SQVTM and CDR2 ANQGSEA. The CDR3 totals 13 residues. DNA of the CDR3: TGCAGCGTGGTAGAGAACCAGGGCTATGGCTACACCTTC. It specifies CSVVENQGYGYTF.

The V gene is TRBV7-2, the J gene TRBJ2-5; possibly TRBD1 for D (5 bases). Germline V gives CDR1 SGHTA, CDR2 FQGNSA. The CDR3 spans 14 residues. V shed 3 bases and J shed 1 base, with 9 bases lying between them. CDR3 sequence (DNA): TGTGCCAGCAGCTTGGCAGGGATCCAAGAGACCCAGTACTTC. Encoded protein: CASSLAGIQETQYF.

V and J are TRBV7-9 and TRBJ2-4; 11 bases agree with TRBD1. Germline V gives CDR1 SEHNR, CDR2 FQNEAQ (reference sequence). The CDR3 extends over 15 amino acids. V was clipped by 4 bases and J by 7 bases; unmatched bases: 6. The CDR3 region has the DNA TGTGCCAGCAGCTCAGATGGGACAGGGGGGAACATTCAGTACTTC. Encoded protein: CASSSDGTGGNIQYF.

The rearrangement uses TRBV20-1 and TRBJ2-3, with 10 bases fitting TRBD2. The CDR3 covers 13 residues. V shed 3 bases, J shed 5 bases, and the junction held 2 bases outside the gene matches. Germline V CDR1 and CDR2: DFQATT, SNEGSKA (reference sequence). CDR3 coding DNA: TGCAGTGCTAGTGCTAGCGGGGGAGATACGCAGTATTTT. Amino acid sequence: CSASASGGDTQYF.

This sequence joins TRBV12-3 or TRBV12-4 and TRBJ1-6; D is ambiguous. The CDR3 covers 15 residues. V was shortened by 3 bases and J by 5 bases, with 11 bases between the two germline ends. CDR3 region: CASSFLAGNNSPLHF. CDR3 DNA: TGTGCCAGCAGTTTCCTGGCAGGCAATAATTCACCCCTCCACTTT.

The V and J genes are TRBV7-9 and TRBJ2-3; tentative D call: TRBD2 (6 bases). This CDR3 comprises 14 residues. Trimming cost V 8 bases and J 0 bases, with 12 bases left between them. The germline CDR1 and CDR2 sequences are SEHNR and FQNEAQ (reference sequence). The DNA of the CDR3 is TGTGCCAGCTCCCCCGGGACTAGCACAGATACGCAGTATTTT. It translates to CASSPGTSTDTQYF. Together with reference TRBV7-9 and TRBJ2-3, the CDR3 gives the full variable domain: DTGVSQNPRHKITKRGQNVTFRCDPISEHNRLYWYRQTLGQGPEFLTYFQNEAQLEKSRLLSDRFSAERPKGSFSTLEIQRTEQGDSAMYLCASSPGTSTDTQYFGPGTRLTVL.

This clonotype has only a few counts. The rearrangement uses TRBV6-2 or TRBV6-3 and TRBJ1-2; D gene uncertain. Germline CDR1 MNHEY, CDR2 SVGEGT. CDR3 length: 15 amino acids. Trimming took 0 bases from V and 2 from J, leaving 10 bases between them. CDR3 nucleotide sequence: TGTGCCAGCAGTTACTCGTTGATAAAAAACTATGGCTACACCTTC. This translates into CASSYSLIKNYGYTF.

A few counts support this clonotype. The rearrangement uses TRBV4-3 and TRBJ1-2; TRBD1 is a possible D gene (6 bases). CDR1 is LGHNA, CDR2 YSLEER, per germline. V was clipped by 0 bases and J by 3 bases, with 11 bases between them. This CDR3 contains 15 residues. Here the CDR3 reads CASSQETTGYYGYTF. For the CDR3, the DNA is TGCGCCAGCAGCCAAGAAACGACAGGTTACTATGGCTACACCTTC.

The rearrangement links TRBV20-1 to TRBJ2-3, with 10 bases identical to TRBD1. J was trimmed by 4 bases and V by 4 bases; bases with no gene match: 5. This CDR3 contains 14 residues. Per germline, CDR1 DFQATT and CDR2 SNEGSKA (reference sequence). Written as DNA, the CDR3 is TGCAGTGCTACAAGGACAGGGGGTGCAGATACGCAGTATTTT. Its protein is CSATRTGGADTQYF.